Below are 21 T cell receptor beta chains sequenced from a single sample in a study of shared clonotypes between healthy human individuals. Here immunoSEQ multiplex PCR was the method, and the copy in TCRdb shows in-frame clones only, minus some. Here the sample spans some 79,000 clones, 60% to 70% being singletons. Sequencing was carried out using memory CD8+ T cells sorted from blood. Subset described: CD45RO+ cells pooled with CCR7-negative TemRA cells. The origin of the receptors is a man aged 25-40 years in good health.

The CDR3 DNA is TGTGCCAGCAGCGTAGAACCATCCTACAATGAGCAGTTCTTC. Its protein is CASSVEPSYNEQFF. The rearrangement joins TRBV9 to TRBJ2-1; no firm D call. Germline V CDR1 and CDR2: SGDLS, YYNGEE. The CDR3 sequence is 14 residues long. V was pared by 0 bases and J by 1 base, with 5 bases between.

In regard to this clone: This sample includes further DNA sequences coding for the same CDR3. V is TRBV27 and J is TRBJ1-4, with a weak D call TRBD1 (5 bases). The V end was cut by 6 bases, the J end by 7 bases, with 9 bases between. Looked up from germline, CDR1 is MNHEY and CDR2 is SMNVEV (reference sequence). The CDR3 contains 12 residues. DNA of the CDR3: TGTGCCAGCAGGCAGGGCGGTGAAAAACTGTTTTTT. It is translated as CASRQGGEKLFF.

V gene TRBV5-1 combines with J gene TRBJ2-3; TRBD2 agrees at 12 bases. CDR1 is SGHRS, CDR2 YFSETQ, per germline. The J segment lost 3 bases and the V segment lost 4 bases, leaving 6 bases of the junction unmatched. CDR3 length: 16 residues. The CDR3 loop is CASSPETSGRTDTQYF. The CDR3, as DNA: TGCGCCAGCAGCCCCGAAACTAGCGGGAGGACAGATACGCAGTATTTT.

The chain recombines TRBV28 with TRBJ1-5; possible D gene TRBD1, 6 bases. CDR3 length equals 19 residues. Trimming shortened V by 2 bases and J by 0 bases, and 20 bases separated the two germline ends. Per the germline V gene, CDR1 is MDHEN and CDR2 is SYDVKM. CDR3 in amino acids: CASSLRAQGSVYSNQPQHF. For the CDR3, the DNA is TGTGCCAGCAGTTTACGAGCACAGGGAAGCGTCTATAGCAATCAGCCCCAGCATTTT.

The chain is built from TRBV4-1 and TRBJ2-5, with D hard to call. Germline CDR1 MGHRA, CDR2 YSYEKL. CDR3 size: 13 residues. Trimming removed 1 base from V and 4 bases from J, with 7 bases in between. CDR3 residues: CASSQGVLETQYF. For the CDR3, the DNA is TGCGCCAGCAGCCAAGGGGTTTTAGAGACCCAGTACTTC.

The chain combines TRBV28 with TRBJ2-7; unclear D gene. The V end lost 9 bases, the J end lost 1 base, and 10 bases lay between the germline ends. The V gene's germline CDR1 is MDHEN and CDR2 SYDVKM. The CDR3 consists of 12 residues. CDR3 amino acids: CASVGRSYEQYF. CDR3 coding DNA: TGTGCCAGTGTAGGCCGATCCTACGAGCAGTACTTC.

The chain joins TRBV6-5 to TRBJ2-7; D is uncertain. CDR3 length: 12 residues. Germline V gene sequence: CDR1 MNHEY, CDR2 SVGAGI. Trimming removed 2 bases at V and 2 bases at J, with 4 bases between. The CDR3 here is CASSYGPYEQYF. DNA of the CDR3: TGTGCCAGCAGTTACGGTCCCTACGAGCAGTACTTC.

This clone has only a few counts. The CDR3 DNA reads as TGTGCCAGCAGAAATGGATTAGCGGGAGAGGGGAATGAGCAGTTCTTC. This encodes CASRNGLAGEGNEQFF. The chain couples TRBV25-1 to TRBJ2-1; TRBD2 matches at 9 bases. The ends lost 6 bases at V and 7 bases at J; junction bases unmatched: 13. CDR1 is MGHDK and CDR2 is SYGVNS in the germline V gene. The CDR3 length is 16 residues.

This clone occurred a few times. J is TRBJ2-7 and V is TRBV5-1; unclear D gene. The CDR3 has 16 residues. V was cut by 0 bases and J by 3 bases, with 16 bases left in between. Germline V CDR1 and CDR2: SGHRS, YFSETQ. CDR3 bases: TGCGCCAGCAGCTTGGGAGCTTCCAGGAGCCTCTACGAGCAGTACTTC. The encoded protein is CASSLGASRSLYEQYF. The whole variable domain, remainder taken from reference TRBV5-1 and TRBJ2-7, is KAGVTQTPRYLIKTRGQQVTLSCSPISGHRSVSWYQQTPGQGLQFLFEYFSETQRNKGNFPGRFSGRQFSNSRSEMNVSTLELGDSALYLCASSLGASRSLYEQYFGPGTRLTVT.

This sequence joins TRBV7-9 and TRBJ1-2; D gene ambiguous. The CDR3 covers 14 residues. Germline CDR1 SEHNR, CDR2 FQNEAQ (reference sequence). V lost 2 bases and J 8 bases, leaving 15 bases between the germline ends. CDR3 nucleotides: TGTGCCAGCAGCTTAAAGGGTAGCAGCTACGGCTACACCTTC. This gives the protein CASSLKGSSYGYTF.

This chain connects TRBV10-1 to TRBJ2-7; no firm D call. Germline CDR1 is WNHNN and CDR2 is SYGVQD (reference sequence). V gave up 1 base and J gave up 6 bases, with 7 bases separating them. The CDR3 covers 12 residues. The DNA for the CDR3 is TGCGCCAGCAGTGAGTTTAAGGGCGAGCAGTACTTC. Translated: CASSEFKGEQYF.

The table lists this clone with a few counts. This rearrangement joins TRBV6-1 to TRBJ2-7; 9 bases line up with TRBD1. Germline lookup yields CDR1 MNHNS and CDR2 SASEGT. This CDR3 region has 18 residues. The V segment lost 2 bases and the J segment 4 bases; nucleotides outside the gene matches: 15. The CDR3 region has the DNA TGTGCCAGCAGTGAACTGTCTCCGGGACAGGGTCCCTATTACGAGCAGTACTTC. Protein: CASSELSPGQGPYYEQYF.

This clone has ten or more counts. DNA for the CDR3: TGTGCCAGCAGTGGCGACAACACCGGGGAGCTGTTTTTT. It specifies CASSGDNTGELFF. This chain connects TRBV6-4 to TRBJ2-2, with unresolved D. V lost 4 bases, J lost 2 bases, and 5 bases lay in between. Germline loops: CDR1 MRHNA, CDR2 SNTAGT. The CDR3 sequence is 13 residues long.

J is TRBJ1-1 and V is TRBV28; the D is unclear. The CDR3 is made up of 12 amino acids. The germline V gene has CDR1 MDHEN and CDR2 SYDVKM. V was cut by 6 bases and J by 4 bases, with 9 bases left in between. In DNA form, the CDR3 reads TGTGCCAGCAGCCAGGACGTCACTGAAGCTTTCTTT. This sequence encodes CASSQDVTEAFF.

This sequence joins TRBV19 and TRBJ2-3; D gene uncertain. Germline CDR1 reads LNHDA; CDR2 reads SQIVND (reference sequence). This CDR3 spans 16 amino acids. V was cut by 5 bases and J by 4 bases, with 19 bases left in between. CDR3 region: CASSPPLGVWPDTQYF. The DNA for the CDR3 is TGTGCCAGTAGTCCTCCGCTTGGAGTTTGGCCAGATACGCAGTATTTT.

This clone came up once. The chain has TRBV11-2 and TRBJ2-1, with D unclear. CDR1 and CDR2 (germline): SGHAT, FQNNGV. There are 15 residues in the CDR3. With 5 bases removed from V and 0 bases from J, the gap between germline ends came to 11 bases. CDR3 region: CASSHLSGSYNEQFF. The CDR3 coding sequence is TGTGCCAGCAGCCACCTCTCGGGCTCCTACAATGAGCAGTTCTTC.

This rearrangement joins TRBV5-5 to TRBJ2-1; D not certain. V dropped 1 base and J dropped 8 bases, with 7 bases sitting between them. Germline V gene sequence: CDR1 SGHKS, CDR2 YYEKEE (reference sequence). There are 12 residues in the CDR3. CDR3 residues: CASSLYFDEQFF. Here the CDR3 DNA reads TGTGCCAGCAGCTTGTATTTTGATGAGCAGTTCTTC.

This clone was recorded a few times. This chain uses TRBV13 with TRBJ1-2; 8 bases map to TRBD1. This CDR3 has 14 residues. Trimming removed 5 bases from V and 7 bases from J; junction bases left unmatched: 9. The germline CDR1 and CDR2 sequences are PRHDT and FYEKMQ (reference sequence). This CDR3 is CASSTGQGGLGYTF. In nucleotides, the CDR3 is TGTGCCAGCAGCACCGGACAGGGCGGTCTTGGCTACACCTTC.

This chain joins TRBV18 and TRBJ1-1; TRBD1 aligns across 7 bases. The CDR3 consists of 14 residues. The germline gives CDR1 KGHSH, CDR2 LQKENI. With V trimmed by 3 bases and J by 0 bases, 1 base remained unmatched. The DNA of the CDR3 is TGTGCCAGCTCACCGGGACAGATGAACACTGAAGCTTTCTTT. Encoded protein: CASSPGQMNTEAFF. Based on the CDR3 plus reference TRBV18 and TRBJ1-1, the full variable domain is NAGVMQNPRHLVRRRGQEARLRCSPMKGHSHVYWYRQLPEEGLKFMVYLQKENIIDESGMPKERFSAEFPKEGPSILRIQQVVRGDSAAYFCASSPGQMNTEAFFGQGTRLTVV.

The sample holds many counts of this clone. J is TRBJ2-1 and V is TRBV25-1; 10 bases are a match to TRBD1. Germline CDR1 and CDR2: MGHDK and SYGVNS. V was clipped by 4 bases and J by 0 bases; unmatched bases: 6. This CDR3 is built from 17 residues. The CDR3 DNA reads as TGTGCCAGCAGTGGAGACAGGGGGCTCAGCTCCTACAATGAGCAGTTCTTC. It is translated as CASSGDRGLSSYNEQFF. Drawing the rest from reference TRBV25-1 and TRBJ2-1, the complete variable domain is EADIYQTPRYLVIGTGKKITLECSQTMGHDKMYWYQQDPGMELHLIHYSYGVNSTEKGDLSSESTVSRIRTEHFPLTLESARPSHTSQYLCASSGDRGLSSYNEQFFGPGTRLTVL.

The rearrangement joins TRBV7-9 to TRBJ2-3; either TRBD1 or TRBD2 may fit D (5 bases each). CDR3 size: 15 residues. Deletions cut 1 base from V and 6 bases from J, with 14 bases between. Germline CDR1 SEHNR, CDR2 FQNEAQ (reference sequence). CDR3 nucleotides: TGTGCCAGCAGCTTAGTCGATTGGGGACGTGATACGCAGTATTTT. Residues: CASSLVDWGRDTQYF.